One T cell receptor (beta chain) is described in this entry. Trimming removed 4 bases from V and 7 bases from J; junction bases left unmatched: 6. This CDR3 comprises 15 residues. Germline CDR1 KGHSH, CDR2 LQKENI. The data were taken from a study of blood T cell repertoires in COVID-19. About the study: Nucleic acid was either cDNA or gDNA, and it came from T cells, B-cell-depleted T cells, or PBMCs.

Measured with immunoSEQ multiplex PCR; TCRdb has only the in-frame clones, and not every one. The repertoire holds 350,000 to 400,000 clones, with 89% as singletons. A Seattle source enrolled patients during active infection and followed them longitudinally. The chain links TRBV18 to TRBJ2-2; 10 bases fit TRBD1. This clonotype was obtained from a woman aged 25 to 39 with COVID-19, enrolled during active disease. Sequenced material: peripheral blood. The DNA of the CDR3 is TGTGCCAGCTCACACGGACAGGGGGATTTCGGGGAGCTGTTTTTT. It codes for CASSHGQGDFGELFF.